These 24 T cell receptor beta chains originate from one sample sequenced in a study of T cell responses to AZD1222 COVID-19 vaccine. The data were produced by immunoSEQ multiplex PCR, yet TCRdb's version contains in-frame clones alone and is incomplete. Seen here are about 140,000 clones, approximately 90% observed once, and the top ten hold roughly 1.3%. The specimen was peripheral blood, collected 28 days after the second AZD1222 dose. The receptors were gathered from an adult who received the AZD1222 COVID-19 vaccine.

This clone was counted a few times. This chain uses TRBV7-3 with TRBJ1-6; 7 bases agree with TRBD1. In germline, CDR1 is SGHTA, CDR2 FQGTGA. The ends lost 5 bases at V and 5 bases at J; junction bases unmatched: 3. The CDR3 runs to 14 residues. The CDR3 protein is CASSRGTDNSPLHF. As DNA, the CDR3 is TGTGCCAGCAGCCGAGGGACAGATAATTCACCCCTCCACTTT.

The V and J genes are TRBV28 and TRBJ2-1; D gene uncertain. CDR1 MDHEN and CDR2 SYDVKM come from the germline V gene. V lost 8 bases and J lost 2, with 4 bases in between. This CDR3 has 11 amino acids. DNA for the CDR3: TGTGCCAGCGGGGCCTACAATGAGCAGTTCTTC. Protein sequence: CASGAYNEQFF.

V usage is TRBV5-1 and J usage is TRBJ2-1, with D perhaps given as TRBD1 or TRBD2 (8 bases each). This CDR3 contains 22 residues. Trimming left V 4 bases short and J 6 bases short, with 38 bases between. Germline assignment: CDR1 SGHRS and CDR2 YFSETQ. The CDR3 DNA reads TGCGCCAGCAGCGCCAGGGGGCGCGGGGGCTCGTCGGGAGGGAGATTGTTCAATGAGCAGTTCTTC. Amino acid sequence: CASSARGRGGSSGGRLFNEQFF.

The chain combines TRBV10-3 with TRBJ2-7; TRBD2 matches at 12 bases. CDR1 ENHRY and CDR2 SYGVKD come from the germline V gene. This CDR3 is 18 amino acids long. Trimming took 2 bases from V and 4 from J; bases not matched to a gene: 12. The CDR3 bases are TGTGCCATCAGTGAGCCGAACGGTCGGACTAGCGGGATGTACGAGCAGTACTTC. This gives the protein CAISEPNGRTSGMYEQYF.

This clone was seen just once. The J gene is TRBJ2-3, the V gene TRBV5-1; unclear D gene. V was shortened by 2 bases and J by 1 base, with 5 bases between the two germline ends. This CDR3 contains 13 residues. Germline V gives CDR1 SGHRS, CDR2 YFSETQ. The CDR3 protein is CASSFFGTDTQYF. CDR3 nucleotides: TGCGCCAGCAGCTTCTTCGGCACAGATACGCAGTATTTT. Drawing the rest from reference TRBV5-1 and TRBJ2-3, the complete variable domain is KAGVTQTPRYLIKTRGQQVTLSCSPISGHRSVSWYQQTPGQGLQFLFEYFSETQRNKGNFPGRFSGRQFSNSRSEMNVSTLELGDSALYLCASSFFGTDTQYFGPGTRLTVL.

In its sample, this clone was seen once. This sequence joins TRBV24-1 and TRBJ2-2; the D is unclear. V was trimmed by 4 bases and J by 2 bases, leaving 13 bases between them. CDR1 and CDR2 (germline): KGHDR, SFDVKD. This CDR3 region has 16 residues. As DNA, the CDR3 is TGTGCCACCAGTGACCCAACTGACGGAAACACCGGGGAGCTGTTTTTT. Its translation: CATSDPTDGNTGELFF.

This sequence joins TRBV2 and TRBJ2-2, with 7 nucleotides matching TRBD1. Unmatched junction bases numbered 10, after V lost 5 bases and J lost 1 base. Germline V gives CDR1 SNHLY, CDR2 FYNNEI. CDR3 size: 17 residues. CDR3: CASSHLRQGRNTGELFF. CDR3 bases: TGTGCCAGCAGTCACCTCCGACAGGGTAGGAACACCGGGGAGCTGTTTTTT.

The V gene is TRBV4-3, the J gene TRBJ2-3; D is possibly TRBD1 or TRBD2 (5 bases each). V gave up 0 bases and J gave up 1 base, with 8 bases separating them. This CDR3 contains 15 residues. Germline V lookup: CDR1 LGHNA, CDR2 YSLEER. This CDR3 is CASSQDGTGTDTQYF. The CDR3 DNA sequence: TGCGCCAGCAGCCAAGACGGGACCGGCACAGATACGCAGTATTTT.

The V gene is TRBV7-2, the J gene TRBJ2-3; 7 bases map to TRBD1. This CDR3 spans 15 amino acids. Losses at the gene ends were 4 bases for V and 1 base for J; bases not matched to a gene: 5. CDR1 and CDR2 from the germline V gene are SGHTA and FQGNSA. The CDR3 DNA follows: TGTGCCAGCAGCTCCGACGGGACAGGCACAGATACGCAGTATTTT. It codes for CASSSDGTGTDTQYF.

The chain has TRBV18 and TRBJ2-2, with a weak D call TRBD2 (5 bases). Per germline, CDR1 KGHSH and CDR2 LQKENI. The length of the CDR3 is 16 residues. The V end was cut by 3 bases, the J end by 5 bases, with 16 bases between. Here the CDR3 reads CASSPPEGSGTGELFF. CDR3 in DNA: TGTGCCAGCTCACCTCCCGAAGGTTCGGGGACCGGGGAGCTGTTTTTT.

The chain joins TRBV2 to TRBJ1-2, with 8 bases that match TRBD1. The CDR3 contains 13 residues. Germline trimming cut 4 bases from V and 6 bases from J; bases unmatched to any gene: 4. Germline CDR1 is SNHLY and CDR2 is FYNNEI. The DNA of the CDR3 is TGTGCCAGCAGTGTAACAGGGGGAAATGGCTACACCTTC. Residues: CASSVTGGNGYTF.

J is TRBJ2-2 and V is TRBV2; no reliable D call. The CDR3 loop spans 14 amino acids. Between the trimmed V and J ends, which lost 6 bases and 8 bases, there was a span of 16 bases. Looked up from germline, CDR1 is SNHLY and CDR2 is FYNNEI. The CDR3 DNA reads as TGTGCCAGCAGGGAGCTTGGAACACCGGGGGAGCTGTTTTTT. This codes for CASRELGTPGELFF. Combining the CDR3 with reference TRBV2 and TRBJ2-2 gives the whole variable domain EPEVTQTPSHQVTQMGQEVILRCVPISNHLYFYWYRQILGQKVEFLVSFYNNEISEKSEIFDDQFSVERPDGSNFTLKIRSTKLEDSAMYFCASRELGTPGELFFGEGSRLTVL.

This sequence joins TRBV7-2 and TRBJ2-1, with 7 positions matching TRBD2. The ends lost 6 bases at V and 2 bases at J; junction bases unmatched: 7. This CDR3 is built from 15 residues. The germline V gene has CDR1 SGHTA and CDR2 FQGNSA. For the CDR3, the DNA is TGTGCCAGCAGTAAAGAGCGGGGAACCTACAATGAGCAGTTCTTC. Its translation: CASSKERGTYNEQFF.

This chain uses TRBV7-6 with TRBJ2-7; TRBD1 aligns across 9 bases. The germline V gene has CDR1 SGHVS and CDR2 FNYEAQ. The CDR3 spans 17 residues. V shed 1 base and J 1 base; nucleotides not matched to a gene: 8. The CDR3, as DNA: TGTGCCAGCAGCTTAGGGGACGAACAGGGGGCATCCTACGAGCAGTACTTC. Its protein product is CASSLGDEQGASYEQYF.

This clone is medium-sized. J is TRBJ2-5 and V is TRBV9; 7 nucleotides match TRBD2. The V segment lost 2 bases and the J segment 5 bases; nucleotides outside the gene matches: 15. This CDR3 spans 17 amino acids. From germline, CDR1 is SGDLS and CDR2 YYNGEE. For the CDR3, the DNA is TGTGCCAGCAGCGTTGGACTAGTTCGGGACTTGGGGGAGACCCAGTACTTC. Encoded protein: CASSVGLVRDLGETQYF.

This chain links TRBV7-2 with TRBJ1-1; D unresolved. The germline V and J ends were trimmed by 4 bases and 0 bases, with 9 bases remaining between them. Germline CDR1 reads SGHTA; CDR2 reads FQGNSA. The CDR3 is made up of 14 amino acids. The CDR3 is CASSSTMMNTEAFF. CDR3 bases: TGTGCCAGCAGCTCAACCATGATGAACACTGAAGCTTTCTTT.

The chain uses TRBV18 and TRBJ2-7; D not resolved. The germline V gene encodes CDR1 KGHSH and CDR2 LQKENI. The ends were cut back, 0 bases at V and 6 bases at J, with 15 bases in the middle. This CDR3 spans 15 amino acids. CDR3 in amino acids: CASSPPLDARREQYF. The CDR3 DNA reads TGTGCCAGCTCACCACCATTGGACGCCCGGCGCGAGCAGTACTTC.

The J gene is TRBJ1-6, the V gene TRBV28; D not resolved. Germline loops: CDR1 MDHEN, CDR2 SYDVKM. V dropped 6 bases and J dropped 10 bases, with 16 bases sitting between them. The CDR3 loop spans 14 amino acids. CDR3: CASSLRPPQSPLHF. DNA of the CDR3: TGTGCCAGCAGCCTTCGACCACCGCAATCACCCCTCCACTTT.

This chain uses TRBV27 with TRBJ1-1; D not resolved. The CDR3 consists of 21 residues. The V end was cut by 4 bases, the J end by 1 base, with 31 bases between. Germline V gene sequence: CDR1 MNHEY, CDR2 SMNVEV (reference sequence). This chain's CDR3 is CASSSTHPKTDLGQQNTEAFF. CDR3 DNA sequence: TGTGCCAGCAGTTCTACGCATCCCAAAACCGACTTAGGGCAGCAGAACACTGAAGCTTTCTTT.

A single count supports this clone. This sequence joins TRBV2 and TRBJ1-2; the D is unclear. Looked up from germline, CDR1 is SNHLY and CDR2 is FYNNEI. The CDR3 runs 12 residues. The V end lost 7 bases, the J end lost 8 bases, and 14 bases lay between the germline ends. The CDR3 loop reads CASTLITRGYTF. The CDR3 bases are TGTGCCAGCACCTTGATTACTCGCGGCTACACCTTC.

This chain joins TRBV6-1 and TRBJ2-7; no clear D gene. CDR1 is MNHNS, CDR2 SASEGT, per germline. V lost 0 bases and J lost 4, with 10 bases in between. This CDR3 is 14 amino acids long. CDR3 loop: CASSEADEAYEQYF. The CDR3 region has the DNA TGTGCCAGCAGTGAAGCGGACGAGGCGTACGAGCAGTACTTC.

This clone was recorded only once. The chain joins TRBV6-5 to TRBJ1-2; D perhaps matches TRBD1 (5 bases). CDR3 size: 11 residues. The germline gives CDR1 MNHEY, CDR2 SVGAGI. V gave up 6 bases and J gave up 4 bases, with 6 bases separating them. CDR3 in DNA: TGTGCCAGCAGCGACAGCTATGGCTACACCTTC. Protein product: CASSDSYGYTF.

The table lists this clone with a count of one. The chain couples TRBV3-1 (or the pseudogene TRBV3-2) to TRBJ1-3, with D unclear. The CDR3 contains 13 residues. From germline, CDR1 is LGHDT and CDR2 YNNKEL (reference sequence). With 1 base removed from V and 3 bases from J, the gap between germline ends came to 4 bases. The CDR3 loop reads CASSQGLGNTIYF. For the CDR3, the DNA is TGTGCCAGCAGCCAAGGGCTTGGAAACACCATATATTTT.

The chain has TRBV7-9 and TRBJ1-1; no reliable D call. The CDR3 covers 13 residues. CDR1 SEHNR and CDR2 FQNEAQ come from the germline V gene (reference sequence). V was clipped by 3 bases and J by 0 bases, with 5 bases between them. The CDR3 is CASSFRVNTEAFF. CDR3 in DNA: TGTGCCAGCAGCTTTAGGGTGAACACTGAAGCTTTCTTT. Based on the CDR3 plus reference TRBV7-9 and TRBJ1-1, the full variable domain is DTGVSQNPRHKITKRGQNVTFRCDPISEHNRLYWYRQTLGQGPEFLTYFQNEAQLEKSRLLSDRFSAERPKGSFSTLEIQRTEQGDSAMYLCASSFRVNTEAFFGQGTRLTVV.